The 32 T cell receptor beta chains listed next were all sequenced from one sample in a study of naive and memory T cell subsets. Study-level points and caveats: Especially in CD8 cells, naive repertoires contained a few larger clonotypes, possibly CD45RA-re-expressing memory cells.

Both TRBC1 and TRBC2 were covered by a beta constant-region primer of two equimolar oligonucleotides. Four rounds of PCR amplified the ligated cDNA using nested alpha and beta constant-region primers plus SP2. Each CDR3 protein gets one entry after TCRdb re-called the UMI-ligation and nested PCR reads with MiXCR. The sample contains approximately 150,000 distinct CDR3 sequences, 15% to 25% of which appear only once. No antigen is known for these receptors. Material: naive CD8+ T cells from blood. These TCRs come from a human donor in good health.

The CDR3 DNA sequence: TGTGCCAGCAGCTTAGAGGGGCAAGAGACCCAGTACTTC. Translating gives CASSLEGQETQYF. J is TRBJ2-5 and V is TRBV7-9, with a weak D call TRBD1 (5 bases). The V gene's germline CDR1 is SEHNR and CDR2 FQNEAQ (reference sequence). Trimming shortened V by 1 base and J by 2 bases, and 5 bases separated the two germline ends. The CDR3 is 13 amino acids. The variable domain in full, completed from reference TRBV7-9 and TRBJ2-5, reads DTGVSQNPRHKITKRGQNVTFRCDPISEHNRLYWYRQTLGQGPEFLTYFQNEAQLEKSRLLSDRFSAERPKGSFSTLEIQRTEQGDSAMYLCASSLEGQETQYFGPGTRLLVL.

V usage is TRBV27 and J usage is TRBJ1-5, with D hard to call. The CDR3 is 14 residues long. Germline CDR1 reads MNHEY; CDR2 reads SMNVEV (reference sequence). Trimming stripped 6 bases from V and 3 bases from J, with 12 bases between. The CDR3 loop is CASSPTVLNQPQHF. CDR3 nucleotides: TGTGCCAGCAGCCCGACGGTACTCAATCAGCCCCAGCATTTT.

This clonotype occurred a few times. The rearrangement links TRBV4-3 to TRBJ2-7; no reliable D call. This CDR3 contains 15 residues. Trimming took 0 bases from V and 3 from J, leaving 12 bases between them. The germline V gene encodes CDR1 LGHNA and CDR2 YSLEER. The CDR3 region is CASSQEWSGNYEQYF. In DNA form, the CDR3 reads TGCGCCAGCAGCCAAGAATGGTCGGGCAACTACGAGCAGTACTTC.

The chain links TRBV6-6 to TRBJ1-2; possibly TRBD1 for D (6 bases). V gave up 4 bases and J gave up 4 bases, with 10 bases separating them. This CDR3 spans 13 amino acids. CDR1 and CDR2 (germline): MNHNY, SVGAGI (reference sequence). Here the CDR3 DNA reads TGTGCCAGCAGTTTACAGGGCCCCTATGGCTACACCTTC. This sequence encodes CASSLQGPYGYTF.

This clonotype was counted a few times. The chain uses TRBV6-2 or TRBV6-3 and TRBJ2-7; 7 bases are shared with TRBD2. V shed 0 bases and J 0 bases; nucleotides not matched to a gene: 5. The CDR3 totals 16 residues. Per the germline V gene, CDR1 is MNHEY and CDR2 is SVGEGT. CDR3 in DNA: TGTGCCAGCAGTTACTCCAGCGGGAACCTCTCCTACGAGCAGTACTTC. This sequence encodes CASSYSSGNLSYEQYF.

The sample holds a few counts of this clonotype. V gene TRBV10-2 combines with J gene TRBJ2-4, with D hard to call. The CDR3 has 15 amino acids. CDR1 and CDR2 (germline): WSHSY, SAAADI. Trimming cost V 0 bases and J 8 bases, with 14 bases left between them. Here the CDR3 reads CASSESFTKRDIQYF. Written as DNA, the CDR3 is TGCGCCAGCAGTGAGTCATTCACCAAGAGAGACATTCAGTACTTC.

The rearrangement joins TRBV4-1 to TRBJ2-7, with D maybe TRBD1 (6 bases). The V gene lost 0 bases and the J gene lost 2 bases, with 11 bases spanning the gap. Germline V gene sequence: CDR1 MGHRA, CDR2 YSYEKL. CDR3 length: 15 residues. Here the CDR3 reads CASSQDGPGAYEQYF. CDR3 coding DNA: TGCGCCAGCAGCCAAGACGGGCCAGGGGCCTACGAGCAGTACTTC.

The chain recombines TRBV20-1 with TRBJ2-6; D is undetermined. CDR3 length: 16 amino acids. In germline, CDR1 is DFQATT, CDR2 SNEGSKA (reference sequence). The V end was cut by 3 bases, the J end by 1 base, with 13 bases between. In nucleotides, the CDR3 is TGCAGTGCTAGTCCCAGGATGAGATCTGGGGCCAACGTCCTGACTTTC. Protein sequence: CSASPRMRSGANVLTF.

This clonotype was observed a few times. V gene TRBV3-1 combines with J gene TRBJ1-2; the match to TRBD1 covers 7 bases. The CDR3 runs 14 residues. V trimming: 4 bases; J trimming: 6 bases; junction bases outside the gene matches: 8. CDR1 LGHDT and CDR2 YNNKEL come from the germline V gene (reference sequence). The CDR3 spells CASSLSTGVDGYTF. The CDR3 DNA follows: TGTGCCAGCAGCCTATCTACAGGGGTGGATGGCTACACCTTC.

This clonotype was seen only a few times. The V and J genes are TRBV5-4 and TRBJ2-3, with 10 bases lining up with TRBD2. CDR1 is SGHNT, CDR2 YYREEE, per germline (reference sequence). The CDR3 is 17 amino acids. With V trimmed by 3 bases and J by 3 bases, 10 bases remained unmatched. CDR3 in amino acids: CASSYDLAGVGTDTQYF. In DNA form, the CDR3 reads TGTGCCAGCAGCTACGATCTAGCGGGAGTAGGAACAGATACGCAGTATTTT.

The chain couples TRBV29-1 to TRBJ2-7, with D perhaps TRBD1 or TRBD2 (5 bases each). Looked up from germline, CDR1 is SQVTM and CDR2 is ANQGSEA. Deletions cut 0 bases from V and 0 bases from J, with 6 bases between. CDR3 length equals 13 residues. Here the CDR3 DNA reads TGCAGCGTTGAAGAGGGGGTCTCCTACGAGCAGTACTTC. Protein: CSVEEGVSYEQYF.

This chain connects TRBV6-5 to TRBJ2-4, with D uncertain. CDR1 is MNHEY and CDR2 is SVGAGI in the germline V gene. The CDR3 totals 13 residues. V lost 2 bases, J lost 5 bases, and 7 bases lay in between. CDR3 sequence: CASSYRNQNIQYF. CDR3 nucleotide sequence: TGTGCCAGCAGTTACAGAAACCAAAACATTCAGTACTTC.

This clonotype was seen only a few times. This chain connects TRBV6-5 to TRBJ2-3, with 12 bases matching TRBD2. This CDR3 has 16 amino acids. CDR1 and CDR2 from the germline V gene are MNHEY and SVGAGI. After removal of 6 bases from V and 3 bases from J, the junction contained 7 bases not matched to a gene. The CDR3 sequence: CASSPGTSGWTDTQYF. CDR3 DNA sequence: TGTGCCAGCAGCCCCGGGACTAGCGGGTGGACAGATACGCAGTATTTT.

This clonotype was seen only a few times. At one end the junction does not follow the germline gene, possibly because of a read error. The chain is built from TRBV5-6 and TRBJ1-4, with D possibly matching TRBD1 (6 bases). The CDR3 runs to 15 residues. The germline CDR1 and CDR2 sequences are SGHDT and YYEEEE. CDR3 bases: TGTGCCAGCAGCTTGGCAGGGACAACGAATGAAAAACTGTTTTTT. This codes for CASSLAGTTNEKLFF. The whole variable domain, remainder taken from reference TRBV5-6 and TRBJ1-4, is DAGVTQSPTHLIKTRGQQVTLRCSPKSGHDTVSWYQQALGQGPQFIFQYYEEEERQRGNFPDRFSGHQFPNYSSELNVNALLLGDSALYLCASSLAGTTNEKLFFGSGTQLSVL.

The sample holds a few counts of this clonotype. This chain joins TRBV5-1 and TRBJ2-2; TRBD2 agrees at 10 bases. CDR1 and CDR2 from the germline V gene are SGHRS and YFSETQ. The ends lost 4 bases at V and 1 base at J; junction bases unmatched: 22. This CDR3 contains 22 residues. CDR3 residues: CASSLGRGIEETSGWNTGELFF. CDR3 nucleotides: TGCGCCAGCAGCCTTGGCCGGGGTATAGAGGAGACTAGCGGGTGGAACACCGGGGAGCTGTTTTTT.

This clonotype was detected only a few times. The CDR3 DNA reads TGTGCCAGCAGCAAGGTAAACTACAATGAGCAGTTCTTC. Translated: CASSKVNYNEQFF. This chain links TRBV27 with TRBJ2-1; D remains unclear. Between the trimmed V and J ends, which lost 6 bases and 3 bases, there was a span of 9 bases. The germline V gene encodes CDR1 MNHEY and CDR2 SMNVEV (reference sequence). The CDR3 covers 13 residues.

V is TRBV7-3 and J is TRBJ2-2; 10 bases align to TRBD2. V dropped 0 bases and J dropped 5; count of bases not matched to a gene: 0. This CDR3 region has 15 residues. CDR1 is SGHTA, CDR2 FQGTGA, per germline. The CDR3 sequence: CASSLTSGGTGELFF. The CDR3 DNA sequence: TGTGCCAGCAGCTTAACTAGCGGGGGGACCGGGGAGCTGTTTTTT.

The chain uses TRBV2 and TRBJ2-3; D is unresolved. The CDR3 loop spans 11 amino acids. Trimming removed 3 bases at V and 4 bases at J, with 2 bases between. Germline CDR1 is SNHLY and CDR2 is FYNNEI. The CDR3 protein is CASSDPDTQYF. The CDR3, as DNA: TGTGCCAGCAGTGATCCAGATACGCAGTATTTT.

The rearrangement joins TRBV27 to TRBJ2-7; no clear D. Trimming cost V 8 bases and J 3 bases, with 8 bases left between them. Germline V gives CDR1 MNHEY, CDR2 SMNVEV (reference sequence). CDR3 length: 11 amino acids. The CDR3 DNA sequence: TGTGCCAGCGGTCCGTTCTACGAGCAGTACTTC. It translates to CASGPFYEQYF.

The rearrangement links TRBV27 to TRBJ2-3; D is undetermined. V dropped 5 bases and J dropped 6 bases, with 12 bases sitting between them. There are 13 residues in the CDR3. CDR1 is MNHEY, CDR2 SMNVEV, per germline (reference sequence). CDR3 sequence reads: CASSPLDRDTQYF. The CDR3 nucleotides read TGTGCCAGCAGTCCATTAGACCGGGATACGCAGTATTTT.

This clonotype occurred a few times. This CDR3 reads CATSRDDMGYEQYF. The CDR3 region has the DNA TGTGCCACCAGCAGAGATGACATGGGGTACGAGCAGTACTTC. V gene TRBV15 combines with J gene TRBJ2-7, with unresolved D. Germline V gives CDR1 LNHNV, CDR2 YYDKDF (reference sequence). The germline V and J ends were trimmed by 0 bases and 4 bases, with 10 bases remaining between them. The CDR3 contains 14 residues. The complete variable domain, with remaining parts taken from reference TRBV15 and TRBJ2-7, reads DAMVIQNPRYQVTQFGKPVTLSCSQTLNHNVMYWYQQKSSQAPKLLFHYYDKDFNNEADTPDNFQSRRPNTSFCFLDIRSPGLGDTAMYLCATSRDDMGYEQYFGPGTRLTVT.

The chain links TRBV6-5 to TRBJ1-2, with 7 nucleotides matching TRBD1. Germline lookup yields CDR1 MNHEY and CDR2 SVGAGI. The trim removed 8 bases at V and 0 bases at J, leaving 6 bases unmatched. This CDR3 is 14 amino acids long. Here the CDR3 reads CASRPTGPNYGYTF. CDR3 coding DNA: TGTGCCAGCCGGCCGACAGGGCCTAACTATGGCTACACCTTC.

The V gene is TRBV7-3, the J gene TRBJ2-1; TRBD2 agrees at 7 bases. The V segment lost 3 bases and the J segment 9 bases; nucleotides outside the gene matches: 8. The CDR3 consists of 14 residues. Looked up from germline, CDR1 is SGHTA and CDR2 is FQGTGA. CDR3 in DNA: TGTGCCAGCAGCTTTCGTCTAGGGGAGGGTGAGCAGTTCTTC. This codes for CASSFRLGEGEQFF.

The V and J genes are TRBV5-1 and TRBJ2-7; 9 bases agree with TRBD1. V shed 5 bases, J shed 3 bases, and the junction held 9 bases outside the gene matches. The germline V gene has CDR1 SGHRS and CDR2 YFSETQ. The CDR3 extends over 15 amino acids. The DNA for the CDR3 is TGCGCCAGCAGTTGGGGGACAGGGTACCGCTACGAGCAGTACTTC. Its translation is CASSWGTGYRYEQYF.

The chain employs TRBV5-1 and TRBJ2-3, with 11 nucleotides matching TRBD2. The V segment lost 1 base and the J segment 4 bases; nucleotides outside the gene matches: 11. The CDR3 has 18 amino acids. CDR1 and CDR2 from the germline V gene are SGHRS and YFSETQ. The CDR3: CASSLKLAGGTLADTQYF. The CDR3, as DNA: TGCGCCAGCAGCTTGAAGCTAGCGGGAGGCACCCTAGCAGATACGCAGTATTTT.

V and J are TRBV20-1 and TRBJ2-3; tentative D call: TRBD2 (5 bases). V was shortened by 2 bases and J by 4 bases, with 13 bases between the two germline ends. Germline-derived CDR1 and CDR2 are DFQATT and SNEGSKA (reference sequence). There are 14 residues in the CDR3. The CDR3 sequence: CSARPYRGPDTQYF. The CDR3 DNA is TGCAGTGCTAGACCTTATAGAGGGCCAGATACGCAGTATTTT.

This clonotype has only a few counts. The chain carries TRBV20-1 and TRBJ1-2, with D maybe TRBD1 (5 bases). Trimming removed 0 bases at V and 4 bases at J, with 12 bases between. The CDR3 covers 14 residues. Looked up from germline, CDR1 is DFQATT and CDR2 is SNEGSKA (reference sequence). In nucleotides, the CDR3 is TGCAGTGCTAGAGATGAGCAGGGTGGCTATGGCTACACCTTC. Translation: CSARDEQGGYGYTF.

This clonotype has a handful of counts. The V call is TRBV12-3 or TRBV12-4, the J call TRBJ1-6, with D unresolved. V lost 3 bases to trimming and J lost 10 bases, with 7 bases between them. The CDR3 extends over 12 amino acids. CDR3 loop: CASSFEGSPLHF. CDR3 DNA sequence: TGTGCCAGCAGTTTTGAGGGCTCACCCCTCCACTTT.

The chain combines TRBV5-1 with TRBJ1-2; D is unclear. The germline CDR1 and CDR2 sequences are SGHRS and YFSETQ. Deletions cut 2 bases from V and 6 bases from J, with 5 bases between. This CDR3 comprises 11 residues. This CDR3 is CASSFEDGYTF. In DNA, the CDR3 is TGCGCCAGCAGCTTCGAGGATGGCTACACCTTC.

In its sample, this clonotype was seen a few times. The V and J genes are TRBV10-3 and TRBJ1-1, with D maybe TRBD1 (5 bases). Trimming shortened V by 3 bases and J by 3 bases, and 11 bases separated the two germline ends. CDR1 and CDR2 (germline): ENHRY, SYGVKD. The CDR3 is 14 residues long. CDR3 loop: CAISDAGFHTEAFF. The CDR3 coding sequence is TGTGCCATCAGTGATGCAGGGTTTCACACTGAAGCTTTCTTT.

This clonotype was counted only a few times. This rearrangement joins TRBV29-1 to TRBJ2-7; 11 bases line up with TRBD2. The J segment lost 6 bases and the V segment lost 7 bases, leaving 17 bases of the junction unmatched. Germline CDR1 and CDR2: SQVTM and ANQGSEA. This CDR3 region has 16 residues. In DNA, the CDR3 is TGCAGCGCCTCGGGGCTAGCGGGGGGCCGTCGTCTCGAGCAGTACTTC. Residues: CSASGLAGGRRLEQYF.

CDR3 residues: CASSNPNTGELFF. The CDR3 DNA is TGTGCCAGCAGTAACCCGAACACCGGGGAGCTGTTTTTT. The chain uses TRBV6-5 and TRBJ2-2; D is ambiguous. V was shortened by 5 bases and J by 0 bases, with 4 bases between the two germline ends. Germline CDR1 is MNHEY and CDR2 is SVGAGI. This CDR3 is 13 amino acids long.